Listed below are T cell receptor beta chains from one sample, sequenced in a study of blood T cell repertoires in COVID-19. Assay: immunoSEQ multiplex PCR; the TCRdb copy retains only in-frame clones and omits some. Of about 400,000 clones listed, roughly 91% are singletons. The sequenced material came from peripheral blood. These receptors were obtained from a woman between 25 and 40 years old with acute or convalescent COVID-19. Both conserved end residues are part of each CDR3. D genes are given only for firm matches. Size values are once, few and many counts, or a class for expanded clones, and some rows have none.

size,D,J,V,DNA,CDR3
-,TRBD2,TRBJ2-6,TRBV18,TGTGCCAGCTCACGTCAGGGACTAGCGGGGGGATCTGGGGCCAACGTCCTGACTTTC,CASSRQGLAGGSGANVLTF
-,TRBD2,TRBJ2-1,TRBV9,TGTGCCAGCAGCGTAGATCCTAGCGGGGGGTCTGGTGAGCAGTTCTTC,CASSVDPSGGSGEQFF
-,-,TRBJ2-1,TRBV7-2,TGTGCCAGCAGCCAAGGGACATTTACTAAGGGTGAGCAGTTCTTC,CASSQGTFTKGEQFF
-,-,TRBJ2-5,TRBV2,TGTGCCAGCAGTGAAATGGCCCAAACCCAGTACTTC,CASSEMAQTQYF
-,TRBD2,TRBJ2-1,TRBV6-2/TRBV6-3,TGTGCCAGCAGTTACTCTAGCGGGGGAGAGCAGTTCTTC,CASSYSSGGEQFF
-,-,TRBJ2-7,TRBV12-2,TGTGCAAGTCGGCCTCATCAGGGGTCCGAGCAGTACTTC,CASRPHQGSEQYF
-,-,TRBJ2-5,TRBV28,TGTGCCAGCAGTTTTAGAACGAGGCAAGAGACCCAGTACTTC,CASSFRTRQETQYF
-,-,TRBJ1-1,TRBV30,TGTGCCTGGAGTGGCCGGGGGGGAGCAATGAACACTGAAGCTTTCTTT,CAWSGRGGAMNTEAFF
-,TRBD1,TRBJ2-7,TRBV14,TGTGCCAGCAGCCATCAGGACAGGGATATTCTTGGCGAGCAGTACTTC,CASSHQDRDILGEQYF
-,-,TRBJ1-1,TRBV30,TGTGCCTGGAAGTTCAGACAGGCCGGAGGAGAAGCTTTCTTT,CAWKFRQAGGEAFF
-,TRBD1,TRBJ1-1,TRBV5-6,TGTGCCAGCAGCTGGAACAGGGGAGGAGGGAACACTGAAGCTTTCTTT,CASSWNRGGGNTEAFF
-,-,TRBJ2-1,TRBV6-4,-,CASSVGGGTDLAPRFF
-,TRBD1,TRBJ1-2,TRBV14,TGTGCCAGCAGCCGAACCGACAGGGGAAGAGGCTACACCTTC,CASSRTDRGRGYTF
-,-,TRBJ2-7,TRBV6-5,TGTGCCAGCAGTTACTCGAACGTCCTAGCAGCCTACGAGCAGTACTTC,CASSYSNVLAAYEQYF
-,-,TRBJ2-2,TRBV7-3,TGTGCCAGCAGCTCCCAACCCGCGATTTCGGGGACCGGGGAGCTGTTTTTT,CASSSQPAISGTGELFF
-,-,TRBJ1-1,TRBV10-3,TGTGCCACCGGCGGCAGTATGAACACTGAAGCTTTCTTT,CATGGSMNTEAFF
-,TRBD2,TRBJ2-5,TRBV11-3,TGTGCCAGCAGCTTAGGGACTAGCGGGGGGAATCAAGAGACCCAGTACTTC,CASSLGTSGGNQETQYF
-,TRBD1,TRBJ2-5,TRBV28,TGTGCCAGCAGTCCACCGACCGGGACAGAGAGCCAAGAGACCCAGTACTTC,CASSPPTGTESQETQYF
once,-,TRBJ2-7,TRBV24-1,TGTGCCACCAGTGACCCCGGCAGGGGAGCCTACGAGCAGTACTTC,CATSDPGRGAYEQYF
-,TRBD1,TRBJ2-1,TRBV27,TGTGCCAGCAGTTCTGGGTGGGGACAGGGGTCCAATGAGCAGTTCTTC,CASSSGWGQGSNEQFF
-,-,TRBJ2-5,TRBV6-5,TGTGCCAGCAGTTACTCTCAGGACTCACCAACAGAGACCCAGTACTTC,CASSYSQDSPTETQYF
-,-,TRBJ1-1,TRBV18,TGTGCCAGCTCACCAGTGAAGGGGCCGAACACTGAAGCTTTCTTT,CASSPVKGPNTEAFF
few,-,TRBJ1-1,TRBV2,TGTGCCAGCTCGGGACAAGCGAACACTGAAGCTTTCTTT,CASSGQANTEAFF
once,-,TRBJ2-5,TRBV1,TGCACCAGCAGCCAACAAACGGGACTAGCGGAAGAGACCCAGTACTTC,CTSSQQTGLAEETQYF
few,-,TRBJ2-5,TRBV2,TGTGCCAGCAGTGAATCAACGGGTTTAGAGACCCAGTACTTC,CASSESTGLETQYF
-,TRBD1,TRBJ2-5,TRBV5-1,TGCGCCAGCAGCGGGAAGACCGGGACAGGGGGGGAGACCCAGTACTTC,CASSGKTGTGGETQYF
-,TRBD2,TRBJ2-3,TRBV5-4,TGTGCCAGCAGCTTGGCTGGCGGGGGGGCAGTAGATACGCAGTATTTT,CASSLAGGGAVDTQYF
-,-,TRBJ1-4,TRBV6-1,TGTGCCAGCAGTGAAGTGAGTGCCGGAGCTGCAACTAATGAAAAACTGTTTTTT,CASSEVSAGAATNEKLFF
-,TRBD2,TRBJ2-3,TRBV5-5,TGTGCCAGCAGCCTACTAGCGGGGGTTAGCACAGATACGCAGTATTTT,CASSLLAGVSTDTQYF
-,-,TRBJ2-1,TRBV6-5,TGTGCCAGCAGTTCAGCGCGGGACTTCTCCTACAATGAGCAGTTCTTC,CASSSARDFSYNEQFF
-,-,TRBJ2-3,TRBV3-1/TRBV3-2,TGTGCCAGCAGCAGGGGGGGGCCTGGGTCTACGCAGTATTTT,CASSRGGPGSTQYF
-,-,TRBJ1-2,TRBV7-9,TGTGCCAGCAGCTTGCAGGGCGCGGCGTCCGGCTACACCTTC,CASSLQGAASGYTF
-,-,TRBJ2-3,TRBV7-3,TGTGCCAGCAGCTACGACTACACAGATACGCAGTATTTT,CASSYDYTDTQYF
-,TRBD1,TRBJ2-5,TRBV9,TGTGCCAGCAGCGCCCACGGACAGGGGGAAGAGACCCAGTACTTC,CASSAHGQGEETQYF
-,TRBD2,TRBJ2-5,TRBV5-1,TGCGCCAGCAGCTTGGGTAGCGGGGGTCAAGAGACCCAGTACTTC,CASSLGSGGQETQYF
once,TRBD2,TRBJ2-2,TRBV13,TGTGCCAGCAGTTCTCCGGGACTAGCGGAGGTCACCGGGGAGCTGTTTTTT,CASSSPGLAEVTGELFF
once,TRBD1,TRBJ1-2,TRBV23-1,TGCGCCAGCAGTCAATCTTGTACAGGGGGCTCGGCTAACTATGGCTACACCTTC,CASSQSCTGGSANYGYTF
-,-,TRBJ1-5,TRBV6-5,TGTGCCAGCAAAAGGCGAGGGAATAGCAATCAGCCCCAGCATTTT,CASKRRGNSNQPQHF
-,-,TRBJ2-1,TRBV10-3,TGTGCCATCAGAAAGGAGGGGGGGTATGAGCAGTTCTTC,CAIRKEGGYEQFF
-,TRBD1,TRBJ2-7,TRBV6-5,TGTGCCAGCATCCAGGCCTCAGGGGGCTACGGCGAGCAGTACTTC,CASIQASGGYGEQYF